This entry features one TCR beta chain sequence. Its antigen is currently not known. Base qualities are not recorded, but no much larger clone differs from it by a single base. The germline V gene (reference sequence) gives CDR1 as LGHDT and CDR2 as YNNKEL. The CDR3 spans 17 residues, from the cysteine through the phenylalanine. CDR3 DNA only is kept here, 51 bases in frame from base 1. V loses 1 base at its end and J loses 3 bases; junction bases beyond the gene matches: 12. The source of the sample is a study of blood T cell repertoires in COVID-19 (dated by TCRdb to between 2020 and 2021). Notes on the research overall: Samples from collaborators originated in the United States, Italy and Spain and spanned both the acute and convalescent phases of COVID-19. The material from the prospective study consisted of cDNA or gDNA derived from T cells, B-cell-depleted T cells, or PBMCs. The samples were drawn from the first 160 participants of the ongoing ImmuneRACE study and from under 1,500 subjects provided by 6 global collaborators. Nearly every sample came with metadata listing a de-identified subject ID, COVID-19 status, age in years and sex. Subjects who had been exposed to COVID-19, were actively infected with it, or had recovered from it provided the deeply sampled blood TCRbeta repertoires that made up the dataset. Where available, HLA class I and class II types were taken from metadata supplied by the sample provider and were not determined by assay-based typing. The repertoires were released in a freely available public database meant as a resource for research on the immune response to SARS-CoV-2.

Here is what the overall study found, with its caveats: The quantity of clinical and demographic metadata differed by source and by participant and was supplied without curation.

TCRbeta CDR3 regions were amplified from genomic DNA by means of the immunoSEQ Assay, a bias-controlled multiplex PCR. On the authors' methods: The number of nucleated cells in each sample was estimated from the amplification of reference gene primers within the assay. To quantify the absolute abundance of each unique TCRbeta CDR3 rearrangement, sequence reads were collapsed and filtered. Productive Simpson clonality was computed per sample as the square root of Simpson's diversity index over productive rearrangements. Not all clones reach the TCRdb copy of this immuneACCESS table, which keeps in-frame sequences only. Checked studies attribute under half of the gap to unresolved V genes and leave the rest unexplained. That table gives V, J and clone size, and the DNA gave D and trimming. The sample profile shows 270,000 or so clones; roughly nine tenths of them were found once. Around 10% of the sample belongs to the ten largest clones.

One collaborating source in Seattle enrolled patients while the patients were actively infected and followed the patients over time throughout the course of disease. Whole blood was collected in K2EDTA tubes by collaborating institutions according to the institutions' own protocols. For TCRbeta analysis, collaborators shipped samples as frozen whole blood, isolated PBMCs, or DNA extracted from either of those sample types. The specimen sequenced was peripheral blood. The source is a woman aged 25 to 39 with COVID-19, enrolled during active disease. The receptor chain draws on TRBV3-1 (or the pseudogene TRBV3-2) and TRBJ2-7; 7 central bases correspond to TRBD1. The sequenced DNA: TGTGCCAGCAGCCAAGGTTCGGAGACAGGGCGATTCTACGAGCAGTACTTC. It encodes CASSQGSETGRFYEQYF.